This TCR beta chain was identified during a study of cytomegalovirus exposure and HLA in healthy donors. General observations from the study: A later analysis linked a missense variant in DCLRE1C to the trimming of TCR beta V and J genes. An analysis was carried out later, and it reportedly showed fewer N-insertions in an Asian-associated ancestry cluster than the approximately 700-donor mean.

CDR3 length equals 12 residues. In germline, CDR1 is MNHEY, CDR2 SMNVEV (reference sequence). V lost 8 bases and J lost 1, with 8 bases in between. About this clone itself: The antigen is unknown.

The PCR employed 60 Vbeta primers together with 13 Jbeta primers. Clones were sequenced by immunoSEQ multiplex PCR, and TCRdb holds only the in-frame ones, with some missing. The sample has 150,000 to 200,000 clones; roughly 85% are singletons. This TCR derives from a woman aged 50 to 65 in good health and CMV-seronegative. The V gene is TRBV27, the J gene TRBJ1-1; no clear D. Sequenced sample: PBMCs. CDR3 DNA: TGTGCCAGCGCGAATGCGAACACTGAAGCTTTCTTT. Residues: CASANANTEAFF.